These 29 T cell receptor beta chains originate from one sample sequenced in a study of circulating tumor DNA in untreated peripheral T-cell lymphoma. Assay used: immunoSEQ multiplex PCR; TCRdb lists only in-frame clones, some missing. Of about 10,000 clones in the sample, 65% to 85% were seen once. The sequenced sample was tumor tissue. The source is a human donor with peripheral T-cell lymphoma.

The chain uses TRBV6-8 and TRBJ2-3; weak D call: TRBD2 (5 bases). This CDR3 is 16 amino acids long. The germline gives CDR1 MNHGY, CDR2 SAAAGT. V was shortened by 0 bases and J by 4 bases, with 14 bases between the two germline ends. The CDR3 reads CASSYSWDLEADTQYF. The CDR3 coding sequence is TGTGCCAGCAGTTACTCGTGGGATTTGGAGGCAGATACGCAGTATTTT.

The rearrangement joins TRBV15 to TRBJ1-6, with unresolved D. Trimming removed 0 bases at V and 7 bases at J, with 7 bases between. Germline loops: CDR1 LNHNV, CDR2 YYDKDF (reference sequence). This CDR3 spans 14 amino acids. The CDR3 DNA sequence: TGTGCCACCAGCAGAGATCGCGGGAATTCACCCCTCCACTTT. Encoded protein: CATSRDRGNSPLHF.

This chain connects TRBV9 to TRBJ1-5; TRBD1 might be the D (6 bases). Germline assignment: CDR1 SGDLS and CDR2 YYNGEE. V dropped 1 base and J dropped 1 base, with 9 bases sitting between them. The length of the CDR3 is 15 residues. The CDR3 DNA is TGTGCCAGCAGCGTAAACGGACAGAGCAATCAGCCCCAGCATTTT. Protein sequence: CASSVNGQSNQPQHF.

This sequence joins TRBV30 and TRBJ1-1; D unclear. The V gene lost 5 bases and the J gene lost 1 base, with 8 bases spanning the gap. Germline V lookup: CDR1 GTSNPN, CDR2 SVGIG (reference sequence). The CDR3 covers 12 residues. CDR3 in amino acids: CAWGIRNTEAFF. The DNA for the CDR3 is TGTGCCTGGGGTATAAGGAACACTGAAGCTTTCTTT.

This clone was observed a single time. The chain employs TRBV14 and TRBJ2-1, with unresolved D. The length of the CDR3 is 14 residues. The V end lost 0 bases, the J end lost 8 bases, and 11 bases lay between the germline ends. Germline loops: CDR1 SGHDN, CDR2 FVKESK. This CDR3 is CASSQDQMEYEQFF. In nucleotides, the CDR3 is TGTGCCAGCAGCCAAGATCAGATGGAGTATGAGCAGTTCTTC.

The chain links TRBV12-5 to TRBJ1-1; unclear D gene. The CDR3 is made up of 13 amino acids. The V gene's germline CDR1 is LGHNT and CDR2 FRNRAP. V was clipped by 6 bases and J by 8 bases, with 16 bases between them. The DNA of the CDR3 is TGTGCTAGTGGCCCAACTACCGGTGGGGAAGCTTTCTTT. It yields the protein CASGPTTGGEAFF. Using reference TRBV12-5 and TRBJ1-1 for the parts outside the CDR3, the full variable domain is DARVTQTPRHKVTEMGQEVTMRCQPILGHNTVFWYRQTMMQGLELLAYFRNRAPLDDSGMPKDRFSAEMPDATLATLKIQPSEPRDSAVYFCASGPTTGGEAFFGQGTRLTVV.

The table lists this clone with a count of one. The CDR3 DNA reads TGTGCCAGCAGCACCTATAGCAATCAGCCCCAGCATTTT. Encoded protein: CASSTYSNQPQHF. This chain connects TRBV14 to TRBJ1-5; no firm D call. CDR1 is SGHDN, CDR2 FVKESK, per germline. CDR3 length: 13 residues. V gave up 5 bases and J gave up 0 bases, with 5 bases separating them.

The chain links TRBV19 to TRBJ2-7; D possibly corresponds to TRBD2 (5 bases). Trimming took off 5 bases at V and 3 bases at J, with 11 bases between the two ends. Germline CDR1 and CDR2: LNHDA and SQIVND (reference sequence). CDR3 size: 13 residues. CDR3 residues: CASSFGVNYEQYF. The CDR3 region has the DNA TGTGCCAGTAGTTTCGGGGTGAACTACGAGCAGTACTTC.

The genes are TRBV15 and TRBJ2-4; 7 positions agree with TRBD1. After removal of 5 bases from V and 0 bases from J, the junction contained 10 bases not matched to a gene. Germline V gene lookup returns CDR1 LNHNV and CDR2 YYDKDF (reference sequence). CDR3 length: 17 residues. The CDR3 nucleotides read TGTGCCACCAGCGGGAAACCGGGACAGATAGCCAAAAACATTCAGTACTTC. Its protein is CATSGKPGQIAKNIQYF. Drawing the rest from reference TRBV15 and TRBJ2-4, the complete variable domain is DAMVIQNPRYQVTQFGKPVTLSCSQTLNHNVMYWYQQKSSQAPKLLFHYYDKDFNNEADTPDNFQSRRPNTSFCFLDIRSPGLGDTAMYLCATSGKPGQIAKNIQYFGAGTRLSVL.

This chain connects TRBV11-3 to TRBJ1-2; D call uncertain. CDR1 is SGHNT, CDR2 YENEEA, per germline. CDR3 length: 15 amino acids. Trimming shortened V by 0 bases and J by 4 bases, and 12 bases separated the two germline ends. The CDR3 sequence is CASSLDSLPAYGYTF. CDR3 sequence (DNA): TGTGCCAGCAGCTTAGACAGCCTGCCAGCCTATGGCTACACCTTC. The variable domain in full, with the rest retrieved from reference TRBV11-3 and TRBJ1-2, is EAGVVQSPRYKIIEKKQPVAFWCNPISGHNTLYWYLQNLGQGPELLIRYENEEAVDDSQLPKDRFSAERLKGVDSTLKIQPAELGDSAVYLCASSLDSLPAYGYTFGSGTRLTVV.

CDR3 region: CASGLVLRDRGGNTEAFF. For the CDR3, the DNA is TGTGCTAGTGGTTTGGTACTCCGGGACAGGGGAGGAAACACTGAAGCTTTCTTT. This chain joins TRBV12-5 and TRBJ1-1, with 10 bases fitting TRBD1. The trim removed 0 bases at V and 2 bases at J, leaving 9 bases unmatched. This CDR3 comprises 18 residues. Germline CDR1 and CDR2: LGHNT and FRNRAP. The whole variable domain, remainder taken from reference TRBV12-5 and TRBJ1-1, is DARVTQTPRHKVTEMGQEVTMRCQPILGHNTVFWYRQTMMQGLELLAYFRNRAPLDDSGMPKDRFSAEMPDATLATLKIQPSEPRDSAVYFCASGLVLRDRGGNTEAFFGQGTRLTVV.

The CDR3: CASSNRAGTPNQPQHF. The DNA of the CDR3 is TGTGCCAGCTCCAACCGTGCCGGGACACCTAATCAGCCCCAGCATTTT. V is TRBV19 and J is TRBJ1-5, with a tentative D call TRBD1 (6 bases). Germline V gene lookup returns CDR1 LNHDA and CDR2 SQIVND (reference sequence). V dropped 9 bases and J dropped 4 bases, with 22 bases sitting between them. The CDR3 is 16 amino acids.

The chain carries TRBV6-8 and TRBJ1-2; no firm D call. Germline V gene lookup returns CDR1 MNHGY and CDR2 SAAAGT. The CDR3 covers 13 residues. V dropped 5 bases and J dropped 4 bases, with 11 bases sitting between them. This CDR3 reads CASSAERSYGYTF. CDR3 DNA sequence: TGTGCCAGCAGTGCAGAAAGGAGCTATGGCTACACCTTC.

This clone was observed a handful of times. The chain has TRBV19 and TRBJ2-7, with D hard to call. V was shortened by 3 bases and J by 3 bases, with 9 bases between the two germline ends. In germline, CDR1 is LNHDA, CDR2 SQIVND (reference sequence). The CDR3 consists of 13 residues. Written as DNA, the CDR3 is TGTGCCAGTAGTATTGTCGGATTCTACGAGCAGTACTTC. Amino acid sequence: CASSIVGFYEQYF.

The V and J genes are TRBV30 and TRBJ1-6, with D maybe TRBD1 (6 bases). The germline V gene has CDR1 GTSNPN and CDR2 SVGIG (reference sequence). The CDR3 sequence is 12 residues long. V shed 3 bases and J shed 10 bases, with 10 bases lying between them. The CDR3 sequence: CAWRQGSSPLHF. The CDR3 coding sequence is TGTGCCTGGAGGCAGGGGAGCTCACCCCTCCACTTT.

The chain recombines TRBV10-2 with TRBJ1-4; tentatively, D is TRBD1 (6 bases). This CDR3 is 15 amino acids long. Germline CDR1 is WSHSY and CDR2 is SAAADI. V shed 0 bases and J shed 7 bases, with 12 bases lying between them. CDR3 coding DNA: TGCGCCAGCAGTGAGTCGGGCGGCAGGGGTGAAAAACTGTTTTTT. Translated: CASSESGGRGEKLFF.

This clone is a singleton in its sample. This rearrangement joins TRBV19 to TRBJ2-1, with TRBD1 identical over 9 bases. V lost 0 bases to trimming and J lost 7 bases; unmatched junction nucleotides: 4. Germline-derived CDR1 and CDR2 are LNHDA and SQIVND (reference sequence). The CDR3 contains 15 residues. The CDR3 nucleotides are TGTGCCAGTAGTATAGAGGGGACAGGGTGGAATGAGCAGTTCTTC. Translation: CASSIEGTGWNEQFF.

V usage is TRBV29-1 and J usage is TRBJ2-7; 7 bases map to TRBD1. This CDR3 spans 14 amino acids. The germline gives CDR1 SQVTM, CDR2 ANQGSEA. Trimming cost V 6 bases and J 3 bases; bases outside gene matches: 11. The CDR3 reads CSVRSGTENYEQYF. The CDR3 nucleotides are TGCAGCGTCCGGTCGGGGACAGAGAACTACGAGCAGTACTTC.

The chain recombines TRBV7-6 with TRBJ1-5; no reliable D call. V gave up 5 bases and J gave up 4 bases, with 18 bases separating them. This CDR3 is built from 16 residues. The germline V gene encodes CDR1 SGHVS and CDR2 FNYEAQ. The CDR3, as DNA: TGTGCCAGCAGCCAATCGCTCACGACACTTAATCAGCCCCAGCATTTT. Protein sequence: CASSQSLTTLNQPQHF. Using reference TRBV7-6 and TRBJ1-5 for the parts outside the CDR3, the full variable domain is GAGVSQSPRYKVTKRGQDVALRCDPISGHVSLYWYRQALGQGPEFLTYFNYEAQQDKSGLPNDRFSAERPEGSISTLTIQRTEQRDSAMYRCASSQSLTTLNQPQHFGDGTRLSIL.

V usage is TRBV19 and J usage is TRBJ1-2, with D possibly TRBD1 on 5 matching bases. The germline gives CDR1 LNHDA, CDR2 SQIVND (reference sequence). V shed 3 bases and J shed 10 bases, with 12 bases lying between them. The CDR3 is made up of 12 amino acids. CDR3 protein: CASSIRVWDYTF. CDR3 sequence (DNA): TGTGCCAGTAGTATCAGGGTCTGGGACTACACCTTC.

This rearrangement joins TRBV6-8 to TRBJ1-2; a weak D match, TRBD1 (5 bases). Trimming removed 6 bases at V and 3 bases at J, with 14 bases between. This CDR3 has 14 amino acids. Germline values: CDR1 MNHGY, CDR2 SAAAGT. DNA of the CDR3: TGTGCCAGCAGCCCCAGGGTACAGGACTATGGCTACACCTTC. Protein sequence: CASSPRVQDYGYTF.

This chain links TRBV6-8 with TRBJ1-1; D uncertain. The CDR3 totals 12 residues. V was clipped by 10 bases and J by 1 base, with 10 bases between them. CDR1 MNHGY and CDR2 SAAAGT come from the germline V gene. The CDR3 reads CAIRTENTEAFF. CDR3 bases: TGTGCCATCAGGACGGAGAACACTGAAGCTTTCTTT.

The chain uses TRBV2 and TRBJ2-7; a weak D match, TRBD1 (6 bases). This CDR3 spans 12 amino acids. Germline values: CDR1 SNHLY, CDR2 FYNNEI. The V gene lost 6 bases and the J gene lost 3 bases, with 9 bases spanning the gap. The CDR3 spells CASRDRVYEQYF. CDR3 bases: TGTGCCAGCAGGGACAGAGTCTACGAGCAGTACTTC.

The chain recombines TRBV7-1 with TRBJ1-6; D not resolved. Being an ORF, TRBV7-1 has a function that is uncertain. The CDR3 contains 14 residues. Trimming took 4 bases from V and 6 from J, leaving 10 bases between them. The CDR3 here is CASSLGPFNSPLHF. CDR3 in DNA: TGTGCCAGCAGCTTAGGGCCCTTTAATTCACCCCTCCACTTT.

The chain recombines TRBV30 with TRBJ1-3; the D is unclear. The CDR3 totals 15 residues. Germline CDR1 and CDR2: GTSNPN and SVGIG (reference sequence). With 4 bases removed from V and 0 bases from J, the gap between germline ends came to 13 bases. The CDR3 coding sequence is TGTGCCTGGACTTTAGACGGGCCCTCTGGAAACACCATATATTTT. Protein sequence: CAWTLDGPSGNTIYF.

This chain uses TRBV6-8 with TRBJ1-2, with D unclear. The CDR3 is 13 amino acids. V shed 0 bases and J shed 5 bases, with 7 bases lying between them. The germline CDR1 and CDR2 sequences are MNHGY and SAAAGT. The CDR3 bases are TGTGCCAGCAGTTACTCGGGCAGTTATGGCTACACCTTC. Translation gives CASSYSGSYGYTF.

For this clone: The junction and the germline gene differ at one end; a read error may be behind it. V gene TRBV10-2 combines with J gene TRBJ1-1; possible D gene TRBD1, 5 bases. CDR3 size: 15 residues. The germline gives CDR1 WSHSY, CDR2 SAAADI. In DNA, the CDR3 is TGCGCCAGTAGTGAGATTATGGGGGAAAACACTGAAGCTTTCTTT. It is translated as CASSEIMGENTEAFF.

Concerning this clone: The junction does not match germline at one end; this may be a read error. J is TRBJ1-5 and V is TRBV6-8, with D maybe TRBD1 (6 bases). CDR1 MNHGY and CDR2 SAAAGT come from the germline V gene. The CDR3 runs 16 residues. The CDR3 coding sequence is TGTGCCAGCAAAATCGACCGGGACACTGCCAATCAGCTCCAGCATTTT. It is translated as CASKIDRDTANQLQHF.

Comment on this clone: Germline and junction disagree at one end, which may indicate a read error. The chain employs TRBV11-3 and TRBJ2-2; D tentatively reads TRBD1 or TRBD2 (5 bases each). Germline V gives CDR1 SGHNT, CDR2 YENEEA. The CDR3 extends over 15 amino acids. The CDR3 coding sequence is TGTGCCAGCAGCAAACCAGGGTCTAAAGCCGGGAAGCTGTTTTTT. Residues: CASSKPGSKAGKLFF.